Shown below are 21 T cell receptor beta chains from a single sample sequenced in a study of blood T cell repertoires in COVID-19. Sequencing was performed with immunoSEQ multiplex PCR; in TCRdb, only in-frame clones are kept and a portion is missing. The table records around 170,000 clones, around 84% of them present only once. The sample consisted of peripheral blood. These receptors were collected from a man aged 25-45 years with active or convalescent COVID-19.

This rearrangement joins TRBV12-5 to TRBJ1-2; D possibly corresponds to TRBD1 (5 bases). Germline V gene data show CDR1 as LGHNT and CDR2 as FRNRAP. V was cut by 5 bases and J by 6 bases, with 16 bases left in between. The CDR3 spans 14 residues. The DNA for the CDR3 is TGTGCTAGTGGTCCCTCGGGGGGTGGTCATGGCTACACCTTC. Protein: CASGPSGGGHGYTF.

The chain carries TRBV7-9 and TRBJ2-5; 9 bases line up with TRBD1. Germline-derived CDR1 and CDR2 are SEHNR and FQNEAQ (reference sequence). The CDR3 is 17 amino acids. The trim removed 2 bases at V and 7 bases at J, leaving 14 bases unmatched. The CDR3 loop is CASSLTDTGTGLVTQYF. In nucleotides, the CDR3 is TGTGCCAGCAGCTTAACGGACACCGGGACAGGGCTTGTGACCCAGTACTTC.

The V and J genes are TRBV28 and TRBJ1-1; possibly TRBD1 for D (5 bases). Per germline, CDR1 MDHEN and CDR2 SYDVKM. V was cut by 2 bases and J by 5 bases, with 9 bases left in between. The CDR3 has 13 amino acids. Here the CDR3 DNA reads TGTGCCAGCAGTTTACCGGGGGGGACTGAAGCTTTCTTT. Translated: CASSLPGGTEAFF.

The chain joins TRBV11-2 to TRBJ1-4; weak D call: TRBD1 (6 bases). The germline gives CDR1 SGHAT, CDR2 FQNNGV. Trimming pared 3 bases from V and 8 bases from J, leaving 10 bases between. The CDR3 length is 13 residues. This CDR3 reads CASSFFGGEKLFF. As DNA, the CDR3 is TGTGCCAGCAGCTTCTTTGGGGGCGAAAAACTGTTTTTT. The complete variable domain, with remaining parts taken from reference TRBV11-2 and TRBJ1-4, reads EAGVAQSPRYKIIEKRQSVAFWCNPISGHATLYWYQQILGQGPKLLIQFQNNGVVDDSQLPKDRFSAERLKGVDSTLKIQPAKLEDSAVYLCASSFFGGEKLFFGSGTQLSVL.

This chain joins TRBV7-2 and TRBJ1-5; 10 bases are a match to TRBD1. Germline V lookup: CDR1 SGHTA, CDR2 FQGNSA. The CDR3 loop spans 14 amino acids. The J segment lost 5 bases and the V segment lost 5 bases, leaving 3 bases of the junction unmatched. Written as DNA, the CDR3 is TGTGCCAGCAGCGGGACAGGGGAATATCAGCCCCAGCATTTT. Translating it yields CASSGTGEYQPQHF.

This clone has only one observation. The V gene is TRBV18, the J gene TRBJ1-2; 7 bases align to TRBD1. Looked up from germline, CDR1 is KGHSH and CDR2 is LQKENI. With V trimmed by 2 bases and J by 2 bases, 8 bases remained unmatched. The CDR3 consists of 16 residues. CDR3 sequence: CASSPTAGGSNYGYTF. The CDR3 DNA follows: TGTGCCAGCTCACCAACAGCAGGGGGGTCCAACTATGGCTACACCTTC.

The sample holds one count of this clone. This chain uses TRBV19 with TRBJ2-7; a possible D gene is TRBD2 (5 bases). The CDR3 contains 15 residues. V was trimmed by 8 bases and J by 0 bases, leaving 17 bases between them. Germline assignment: CDR1 LNHDA and CDR2 SQIVND (reference sequence). CDR3 amino acids: CASSLKVEGSYEQYF. The CDR3 DNA sequence: TGTGCCAGTTCCCTCAAAGTTGAGGGCTCCTACGAGCAGTACTTC.

The chain recombines TRBV19 with TRBJ2-5, with D possibly matching TRBD2 (6 bases). CDR1 is LNHDA and CDR2 is SQIVND in the germline V gene (reference sequence). The V and J ends lost 2 bases and 4 bases respectively, with 14 bases between them. The length of the CDR3 is 15 residues. The CDR3 loop reads CASSIREAPGETQYF. In nucleotides, the CDR3 is TGTGCCAGTAGTATAAGGGAGGCCCCGGGAGAGACCCAGTACTTC.

The chain links TRBV30 to TRBJ1-5; 9 bases fit TRBD1. The ends lost 3 bases at V and 4 bases at J; junction bases unmatched: 4. There are 14 residues in the CDR3. The germline gives CDR1 GTSNPN, CDR2 SVGIG (reference sequence). CDR3 bases: TGTGCCTGGAGCGGGGGACAGGGAAATCAGCCCCAGCATTTT. Translated: CAWSGGQGNQPQHF. The full variable domain, in which reference TRBV30 and TRBJ1-5 provide the parts outside the CDR3, is SQTIHQWPATLVQPVGSPLSLECTVEGTSNPNLYWYRQAAGRGLQLLFYSVGIGQISSEVPQNLSASRPQDRQFILSSKKLLLSDSGFYLCAWSGGQGNQPQHFGDGTRLSIL.

The chain employs TRBV28 and TRBJ2-7, with D tentatively TRBD1 (5 bases). With 6 bases removed from V and 3 bases from J, the gap between germline ends came to 21 bases. The CDR3 loop spans 16 amino acids. CDR1 and CDR2 (germline): MDHEN, SYDVKM. The CDR3 sequence is CASSYADGRRGYEQYV. CDR3 bases: TGTGCCAGCAGCTACGCGGACGGTCGAAGGGGCTACGAGCAGTACGTC.

The chain combines TRBV6-2 or TRBV6-3 with TRBJ1-4; D not certain. The CDR3 sequence is 15 residues long. CDR1 MNHEY and CDR2 SVGEGT come from the germline V gene. V was pared by 0 bases and J by 0 bases, with 5 bases between. CDR3 amino acids: CASSYSGATNEKLFF. The CDR3 DNA sequence: TGTGCCAGCAGTTACTCGGGCGCAACTAATGAAAAACTGTTTTTT.

On this clone itself: Other DNA sequences within the sample encode an identical CDR3. The rearrangement uses TRBV29-1 and TRBJ2-3; maybe TRBD2 (6 bases). From germline, CDR1 is SQVTM and CDR2 ANQGSEA. Trimming removed 6 bases at V and 2 bases at J, with 12 bases between. The CDR3 has 13 residues. The CDR3 bases are TGCAGCGTAGTGGGGGGTTCCACAGATACGCAGTATTTT. Translated: CSVVGGSTDTQYF.

This chain uses TRBV7-9 with TRBJ2-2; TRBD2 is a possible D gene (5 bases). The CDR3 consists of 18 residues. Germline V CDR1 and CDR2: SEHNR, FQNEAQ (reference sequence). V was clipped by 5 bases and J by 6 bases, with 25 bases between them. CDR3: CASSPPPTLARDAGELFF. The DNA of the CDR3 is TGTGCCAGCAGCCCGCCCCCGACTCTAGCCCGGGATGCCGGGGAGCTGTTTTTT.

This chain connects TRBV18 to TRBJ1-4; D gene unclear. The CDR3 has 15 amino acids. Per germline, CDR1 KGHSH and CDR2 LQKENI. V dropped 3 bases and J dropped 0 bases, with 8 bases sitting between them. The CDR3, as DNA: TGTGCCAGCTCACCGAGAGAGTCAACTAATGAAAAACTGTTTTTT. Protein: CASSPRESTNEKLFF.

The table lists this clone with a count of one. The chain employs TRBV19 and TRBJ1-3, with 12 bases matching TRBD1. CDR3 length: 20 amino acids. The V gene's germline CDR1 is LNHDA and CDR2 SQIVND (reference sequence). V was clipped by 3 bases and J by 4 bases; unmatched bases: 16. The CDR3 loop is CASSITRVTRDRGQGNTIYF. The DNA for the CDR3 is TGTGCCAGTAGTATTACCCGGGTAACGCGGGACAGGGGGCAGGGAAACACCATATATTTT.

The chain carries TRBV6-1 and TRBJ1-2; D unresolved. The CDR3 contains 18 residues. The ends were cut back, 4 bases at V and 3 bases at J, with 24 bases in the middle. The germline V gene has CDR1 MNHNS and CDR2 SASEGT. CDR3 loop: CASSAPRVYGSGDYGYTF. CDR3 in DNA: TGTGCCAGCAGTGCCCCACGAGTTTATGGGTCAGGCGACTATGGCTACACCTTC.

The rearrangement links TRBV21-1 to TRBJ1-2. TRBV21-1 is labeled a pseudogene. The CDR3 is 12 amino acids. CDR3 region: CASSSLFYGYTF. The CDR3 DNA reads TGTGCCAGCAGCAGTCTCTTCTATGGCTACACCTTC.

This clone was recorded once. This chain links TRBV2 with TRBJ2-1, with 8 positions matching TRBD2. After removal of 10 bases from V and 10 bases from J, the junction contained 15 bases not matched to a gene. This CDR3 has 14 amino acids. In germline, CDR1 is SNHLY, CDR2 FYNNEI. The CDR3: CATTFGLAAGEQFF. For the CDR3, the DNA is TGTGCCACCACCTTTGGACTAGCTGCTGGCGAGCAGTTCTTC.

The rearrangement joins TRBV18 to TRBJ2-1; unclear D gene. Germline CDR1 reads KGHSH; CDR2 reads LQKENI. The CDR3 has 14 residues. V gave up 5 bases and J gave up 6 bases, with 14 bases separating them. The CDR3 nucleotides read TGTGCCAGCTCATATGCCCGAGAGCCCAATGAGCAGTTCTTC. This sequence encodes CASSYAREPNEQFF.

The chain employs TRBV30 and TRBJ2-7, with 10 bases matching TRBD2. Unmatched junction bases numbered 5, after V lost 4 bases and J lost 5 bases. Germline V gene lookup returns CDR1 GTSNPN and CDR2 SVGIG (reference sequence). The CDR3 sequence is 13 residues long. Here the CDR3 DNA reads TGTGCCTGGAACAATGGACTAGCGGACGAGCAGTACTTC. This sequence encodes CAWNNGLADEQYF.

The gene calls are TRBV5-1 and TRBJ1-2; D remains unclear. This CDR3 spans 16 amino acids. V was shortened by 3 bases and J by 5 bases, with 20 bases between the two germline ends. Germline CDR1 reads SGHRS; CDR2 reads YFSETQ. The CDR3 nucleotides are TGCGCCAGCAGCTCCCTACCCGACTCAACCGGATATGGCTACACCTTC. Encoded protein: CASSSLPDSTGYGYTF.